What follows describes a single T cell receptor beta chain. Its antigen is as yet unknown. The record originates from a study of cytomegalovirus exposure and HLA in healthy donors. Repertoires were generated with immunoSEQ multiplex PCR, while TCRdb's copy carries only in-frame clones and drops some. Seen here are approximately 160,000 clones, around nine tenths observed once, and the top ten hold around 4.4%. This CDR3 region has 14 residues. Germline values: CDR1 MNHNY, CDR2 SVGAGI (reference sequence). Germline trimming cut 6 bases from V and 5 bases from J; bases unmatched to any gene: 7. Study conclusions and caveats: A classifier reportedly called cytomegalovirus status with high sensitivity and specificity. Within the 120 or so validation repertoires, first-cohort TCR clusters tended to co-occur, according to a later analysis. A few of the chains that were CMV-associated were confirmed in vitro to be specific for CMV antigens.

This receptor was identified in a man between 18 and 35 years old in good health and CMV-seropositive. The chain employs TRBV6-6 and TRBJ2-4; TRBD1 agrees at 7 bases. Sample: PBMCs. The DNA for the CDR3 is TGTGCCAGCAGCTACGGGACAGCGGAAAACATTCAGTACTTC. Translated, it gives CASSYGTAENIQYF.